This entry describes one T cell receptor beta chain. This sample was included in a study of T cell responses to AZD1222 COVID-19 vaccine. TCRdb's table, derived via immunoSEQ multiplex PCR, lists solely in-frame clones and lacks some. The data hold 140,000 or so clones, with approximately 91% observed a single time. Pooling was applied to second doses at about 4 or about 12 weeks. The sequencing here drew on peripheral blood, taken 28 days after the second AZD1222 dose. The clonotype comes from an adult who received the AZD1222 COVID-19 vaccine.

The CDR3 region has the DNA TGTGCCAGCAGCTTAGTCCAGCGGGGGGATACGCAGTATTTT. Protein: CASSLVQRGDTQYF. This chain links TRBV7-9 with TRBJ2-3, with TRBD2 matching 8 bases. The V gene end was trimmed by 1 base and the J gene end by 6 bases; junction bases not matched to a gene: 3. The CDR3 length is 14 residues. Looked up from germline, CDR1 is SEHNR and CDR2 is FQNEAQ (reference sequence).